This T cell receptor beta chain was obtained from a study of OX40 agonist ivuxolimab in advanced cancers. Study context: Patients were treated with intravenous ivuxolimab, dosed at 0.01 to 10 mg/kg and infused every 2 weeks. Dose-escalation subjects each had hepatocellular carcinoma, melanoma, renal cell or head and neck cancer. Notes on the study in general: Among the lowest peripheral clonal expansion occurred in 0.1-3.0 mg/kg partial responders. More expanded clones were found, on average, in CD8+ than in CD4+ T cells.

Regarding this clone: Its antigen is still unknown.

The CDR3 runs 16 residues. Trimming removed 4 bases from V and 3 bases from J, with 17 bases in between. Per the germline V gene, CDR1 is SGHNT and CDR2 is YYREEE (reference sequence). Using immunoSEQ multiplex PCR, the repertoire was profiled, and TCRdb retains in-frame clones only, with some absent. The sample has around 62,000 clones, roughly 91% seen once. The material was CD4+ or CD8+ T cells sorted from blood, obtained in a trial of the OX40 agonist ivuxolimab. The genes are TRBV5-4 and TRBJ2-4, with D perhaps TRBD2 (5 bases). The sequence derives from an adult with an advanced solid tumor such as melanoma, head and neck, liver or kidney cancer. The CDR3 region is CASSLPDGSGKNIQYF. CDR3 DNA sequence: TGTGCCAGCAGCCTCCCAGATGGGAGTGGCAAAAACATTCAGTACTTC.